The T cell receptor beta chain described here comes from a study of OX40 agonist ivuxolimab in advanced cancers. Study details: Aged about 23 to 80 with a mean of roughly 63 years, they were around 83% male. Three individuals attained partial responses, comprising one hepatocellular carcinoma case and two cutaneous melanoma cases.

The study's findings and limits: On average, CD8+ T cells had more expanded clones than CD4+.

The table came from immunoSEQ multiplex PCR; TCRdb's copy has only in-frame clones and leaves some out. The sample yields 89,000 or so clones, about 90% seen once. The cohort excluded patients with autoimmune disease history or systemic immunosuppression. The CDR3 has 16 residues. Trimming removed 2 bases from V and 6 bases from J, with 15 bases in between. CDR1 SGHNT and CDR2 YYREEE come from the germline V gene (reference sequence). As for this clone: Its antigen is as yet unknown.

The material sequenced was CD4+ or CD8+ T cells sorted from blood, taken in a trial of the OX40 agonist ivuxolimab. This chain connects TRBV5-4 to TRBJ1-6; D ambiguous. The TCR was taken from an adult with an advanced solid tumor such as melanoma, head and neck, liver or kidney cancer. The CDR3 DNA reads TGTGCCAGCAGCTTAGCAGGAGAACTCTTTAATTCACCCCTCCACTTT. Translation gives CASSLAGELFNSPLHF.